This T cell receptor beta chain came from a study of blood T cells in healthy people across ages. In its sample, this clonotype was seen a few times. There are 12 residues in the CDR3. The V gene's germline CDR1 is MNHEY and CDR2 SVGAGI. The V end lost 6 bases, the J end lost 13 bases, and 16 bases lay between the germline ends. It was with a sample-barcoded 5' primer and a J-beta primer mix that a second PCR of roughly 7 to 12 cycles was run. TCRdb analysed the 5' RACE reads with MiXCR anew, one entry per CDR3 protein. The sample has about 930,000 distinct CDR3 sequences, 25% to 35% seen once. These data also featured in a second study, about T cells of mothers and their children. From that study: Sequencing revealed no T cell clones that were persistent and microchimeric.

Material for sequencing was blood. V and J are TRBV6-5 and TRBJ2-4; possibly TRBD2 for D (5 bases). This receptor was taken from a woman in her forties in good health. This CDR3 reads CASRATRTEQYF. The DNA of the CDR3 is TGTGCCAGCAGAGCTACTAGGACTGAGCAGTACTTC.